This TCR beta chain stems from a study of OX40 agonist ivuxolimab in advanced cancers. General observations from the study: Part of the nonresponder group also had normalized T-cell clonal expansion that was low. The authors did not determine the antigen specificity of the expanded peripheral T cells.

Of note for this clone: Antigen specificity is unknown.

Some clones are missing from TCRdb's copy, which holds only in-frame ones; the method was immunoSEQ multiplex PCR. Among 60,000 to 65,000 clones listed, approximately 92% were seen once. This material consisted of CD4+ or CD8+ T cells sorted from blood, taken in a trial of the OX40 agonist ivuxolimab. The clonotype was recovered from an adult with an advanced solid tumor such as melanoma, head and neck, liver or kidney cancer.

The CDR3 reads CASSPWTGGYNEQFF. CDR3 DNA: TGTGCCAGCAGCCCCTGGACAGGGGGCTACAATGAGCAGTTCTTC. This chain joins TRBV5-4 and TRBJ2-1; 10 nucleotides line up with TRBD1. The CDR3 runs 15 residues. The ends lost 4 bases at V and 3 bases at J; junction bases unmatched: 4. Germline CDR1 reads SGHNT; CDR2 reads YYREEE (reference sequence).